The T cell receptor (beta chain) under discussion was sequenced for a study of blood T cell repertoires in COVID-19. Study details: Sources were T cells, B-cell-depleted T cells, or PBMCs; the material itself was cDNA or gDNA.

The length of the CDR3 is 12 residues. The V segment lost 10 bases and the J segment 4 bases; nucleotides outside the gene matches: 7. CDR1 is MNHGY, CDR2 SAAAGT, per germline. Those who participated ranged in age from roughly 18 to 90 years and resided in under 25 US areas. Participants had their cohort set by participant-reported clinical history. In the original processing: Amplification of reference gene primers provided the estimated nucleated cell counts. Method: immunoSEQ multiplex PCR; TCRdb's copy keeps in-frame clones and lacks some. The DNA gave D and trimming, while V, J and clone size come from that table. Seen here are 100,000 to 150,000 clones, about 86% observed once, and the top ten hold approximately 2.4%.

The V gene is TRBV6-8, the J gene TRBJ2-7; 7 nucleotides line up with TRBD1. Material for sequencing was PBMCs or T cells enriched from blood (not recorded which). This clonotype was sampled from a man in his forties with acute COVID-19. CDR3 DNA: TGTGCCATACAGGGGAACGGGTACGAGCAGTACTTC. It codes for CAIQGNGYEQYF.